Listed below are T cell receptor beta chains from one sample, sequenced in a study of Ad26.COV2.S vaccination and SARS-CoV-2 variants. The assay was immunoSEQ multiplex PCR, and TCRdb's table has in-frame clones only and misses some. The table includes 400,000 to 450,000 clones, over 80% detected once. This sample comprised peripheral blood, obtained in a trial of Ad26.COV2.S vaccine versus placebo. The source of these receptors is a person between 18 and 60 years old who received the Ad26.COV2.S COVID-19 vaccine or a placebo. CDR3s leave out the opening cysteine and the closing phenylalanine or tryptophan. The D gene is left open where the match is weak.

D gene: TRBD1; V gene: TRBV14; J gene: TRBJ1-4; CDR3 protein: ASSQTRGRSTNEKLF
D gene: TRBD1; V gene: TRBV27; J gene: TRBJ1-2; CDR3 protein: ASSYLGQNYGYT
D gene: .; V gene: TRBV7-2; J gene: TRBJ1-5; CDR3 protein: ASGRDSNQPQH
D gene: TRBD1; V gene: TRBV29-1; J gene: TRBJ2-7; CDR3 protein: SVEDRVNEQY
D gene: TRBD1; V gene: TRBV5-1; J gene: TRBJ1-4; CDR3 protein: ASTRGTGNNEKLF
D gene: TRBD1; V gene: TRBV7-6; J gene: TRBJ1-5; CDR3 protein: ASSLGQGASQPQH
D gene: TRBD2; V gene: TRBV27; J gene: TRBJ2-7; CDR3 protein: ASSLAGLYEQY
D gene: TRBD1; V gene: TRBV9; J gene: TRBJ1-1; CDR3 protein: ASRRMGEKGATEAF
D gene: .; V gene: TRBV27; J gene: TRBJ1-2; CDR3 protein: ASSPTRGSYGYT
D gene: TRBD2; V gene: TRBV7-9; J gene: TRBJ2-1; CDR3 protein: ASSSPLDRTSGGDEQF
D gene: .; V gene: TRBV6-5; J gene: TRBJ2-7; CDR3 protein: ASSRTVSREQY
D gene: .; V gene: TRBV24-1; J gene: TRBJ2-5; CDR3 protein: ATSSGAPETQY
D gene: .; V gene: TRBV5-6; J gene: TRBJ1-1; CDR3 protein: ASSFLGEGGDTEAF
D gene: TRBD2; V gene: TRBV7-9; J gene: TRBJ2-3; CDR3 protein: ASSLDLLAGGQGTQY
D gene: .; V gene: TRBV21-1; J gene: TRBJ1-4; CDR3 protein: ASSNRGDGGSSTNEKLF
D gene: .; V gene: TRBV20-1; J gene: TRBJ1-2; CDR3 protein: SASGRRHGYT
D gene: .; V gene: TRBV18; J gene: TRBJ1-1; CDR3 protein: ASSGTGGRGNTEAF
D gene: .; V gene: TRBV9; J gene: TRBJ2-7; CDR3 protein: ASSPTWASYEQY
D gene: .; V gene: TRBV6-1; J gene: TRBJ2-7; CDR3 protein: ASSEGTDFYEQY